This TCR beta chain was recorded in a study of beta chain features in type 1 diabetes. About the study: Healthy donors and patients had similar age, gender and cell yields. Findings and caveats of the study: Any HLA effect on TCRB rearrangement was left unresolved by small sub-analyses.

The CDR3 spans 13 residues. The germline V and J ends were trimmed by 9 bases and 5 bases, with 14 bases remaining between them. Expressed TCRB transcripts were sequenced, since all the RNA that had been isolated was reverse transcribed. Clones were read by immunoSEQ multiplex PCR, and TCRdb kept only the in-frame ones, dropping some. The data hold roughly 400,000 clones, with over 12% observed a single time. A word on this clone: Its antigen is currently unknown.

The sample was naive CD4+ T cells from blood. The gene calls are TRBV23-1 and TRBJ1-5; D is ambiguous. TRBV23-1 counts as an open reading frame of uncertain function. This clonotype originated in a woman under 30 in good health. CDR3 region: CASLIPGYQPQHF. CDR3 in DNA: TGCGCCAGTTTAATCCCCGGGTATCAGCCCCAGCATTTT.